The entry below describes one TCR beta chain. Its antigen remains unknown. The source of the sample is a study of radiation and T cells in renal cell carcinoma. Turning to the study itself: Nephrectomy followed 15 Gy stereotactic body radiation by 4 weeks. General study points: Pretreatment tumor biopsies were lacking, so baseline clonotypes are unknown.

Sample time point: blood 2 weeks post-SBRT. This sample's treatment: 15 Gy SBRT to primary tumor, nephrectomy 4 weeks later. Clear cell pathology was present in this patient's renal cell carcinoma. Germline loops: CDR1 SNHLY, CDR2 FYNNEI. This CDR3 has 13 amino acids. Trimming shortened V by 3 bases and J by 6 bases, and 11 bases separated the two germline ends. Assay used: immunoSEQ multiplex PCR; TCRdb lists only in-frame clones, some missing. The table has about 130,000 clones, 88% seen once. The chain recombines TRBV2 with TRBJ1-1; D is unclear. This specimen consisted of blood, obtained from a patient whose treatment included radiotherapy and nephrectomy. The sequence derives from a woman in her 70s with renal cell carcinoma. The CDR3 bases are TGTGCCAGCAGTGATCGGCCAGGCGCTGAAGCTTTCTTT. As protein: CASSDRPGAEAFF.